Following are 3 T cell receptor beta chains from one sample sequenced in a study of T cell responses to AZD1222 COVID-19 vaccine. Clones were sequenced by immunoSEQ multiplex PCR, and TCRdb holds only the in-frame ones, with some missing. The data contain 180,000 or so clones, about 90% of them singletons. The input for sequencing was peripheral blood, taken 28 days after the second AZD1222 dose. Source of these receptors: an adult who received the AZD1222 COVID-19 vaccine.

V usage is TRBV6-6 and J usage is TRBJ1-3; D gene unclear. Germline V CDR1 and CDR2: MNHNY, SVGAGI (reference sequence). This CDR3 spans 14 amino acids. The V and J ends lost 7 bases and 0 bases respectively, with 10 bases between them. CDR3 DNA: TGTGCCAGCACTTCCCGGGCCTCTGGAAACACCATATATTTT. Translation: CASTSRASGNTIYF.

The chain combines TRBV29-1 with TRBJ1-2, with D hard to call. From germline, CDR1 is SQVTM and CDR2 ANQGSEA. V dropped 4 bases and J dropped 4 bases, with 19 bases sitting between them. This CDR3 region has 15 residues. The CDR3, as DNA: TGCAGCGTTGCCCCCAGACCCTACCTAAGCTATGGCTACACCTTC. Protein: CSVAPRPYLSYGYTF.

CDR3 sequence (DNA): TGTGCCAGCAGCGGCCGACAGGGACCTCTCAAAAACATTCAGTACTTC. Translated, it gives CASSGRQGPLKNIQYF. The chain links TRBV7-2 to TRBJ2-4; TRBD1 matches at 7 bases. This CDR3 has 16 residues. CDR1 and CDR2 from the germline V gene are SGHTA and FQGNSA. V was clipped by 5 bases and J by 3 bases; unmatched bases: 10.